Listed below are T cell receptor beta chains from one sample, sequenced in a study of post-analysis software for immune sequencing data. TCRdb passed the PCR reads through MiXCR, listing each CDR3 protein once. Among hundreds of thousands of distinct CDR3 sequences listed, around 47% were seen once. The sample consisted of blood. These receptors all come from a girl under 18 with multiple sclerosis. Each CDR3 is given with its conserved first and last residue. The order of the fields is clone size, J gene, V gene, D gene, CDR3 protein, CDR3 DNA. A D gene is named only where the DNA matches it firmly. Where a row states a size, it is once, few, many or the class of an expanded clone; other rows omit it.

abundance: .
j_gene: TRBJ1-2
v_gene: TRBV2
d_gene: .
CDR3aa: CASRADYGYTF
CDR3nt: TGTGCCAGCAGGGCAGACTATGGCTACACCTTC

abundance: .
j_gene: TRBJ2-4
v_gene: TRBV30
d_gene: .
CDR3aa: CAWSGSGTPKWYF
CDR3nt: TGTGCCTGGAGTGGTTCCGGGACTCCCAAATGGTACTTC

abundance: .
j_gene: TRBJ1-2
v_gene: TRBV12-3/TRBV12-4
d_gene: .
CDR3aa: CASSPGRPGFFYGYTF
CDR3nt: TGTGCCAGCAGCCCTGGGCGGCCGGGGTTTTTCTATGGCTACACCTTC

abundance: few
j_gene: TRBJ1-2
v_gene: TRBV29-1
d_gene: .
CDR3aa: CSVEDGARGYGYTF
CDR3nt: TGCAGCGTTGAAGATGGGGCACGAGGCTATGGCTACACCTTC

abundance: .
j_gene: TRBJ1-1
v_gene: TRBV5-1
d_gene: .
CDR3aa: CASSRTDSNTEAFF
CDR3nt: TGCGCCAGCAGCAGGACGGATTCGAACACTGAAGCTTTCTTT

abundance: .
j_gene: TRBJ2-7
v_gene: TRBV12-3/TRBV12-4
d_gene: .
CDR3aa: CASSPRTRLSYEQYF
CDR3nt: TGTGCCAGCAGTCCCCGGACAAGGTTGTCCTACGAGCAGTACTTC

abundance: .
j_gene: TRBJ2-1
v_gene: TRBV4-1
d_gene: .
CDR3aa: CASRHRGRGNEQFF
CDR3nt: TGCGCCAGCAGACACAGAGGGAGAGGCAATGAGCAGTTCTTC

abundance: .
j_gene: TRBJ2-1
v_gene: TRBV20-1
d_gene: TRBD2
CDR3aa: CSASPRASGSFDEQFF
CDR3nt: TGCAGTGCCTCCCCGCGGGCTAGCGGGAGCTTCGATGAGCAGTTCTTC

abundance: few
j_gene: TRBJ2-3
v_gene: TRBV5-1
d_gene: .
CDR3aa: CASTNRIYDGGTQYF
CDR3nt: TGCGCCAGCACTAACAGGATCTACGATGGGGGTACGCAGTATTTT

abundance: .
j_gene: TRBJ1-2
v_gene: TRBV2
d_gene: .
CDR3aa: CASRLQVTYGYTF
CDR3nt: TGTGCCAGCAGGTTACAGGTCACCTATGGCTACACCTTC

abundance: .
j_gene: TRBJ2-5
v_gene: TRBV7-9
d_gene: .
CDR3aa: CASSLLPWETQYF
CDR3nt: TGTGCCAGCAGCTTACTGCCTTGGGAGACCCAGTACTTC

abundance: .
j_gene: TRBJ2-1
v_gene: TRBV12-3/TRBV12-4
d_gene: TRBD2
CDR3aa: CASRDSGTSYNEQFF
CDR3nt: TGTGCCAGCAGAGATAGCGGGACATCATACAATGAGCAGTTCTTC

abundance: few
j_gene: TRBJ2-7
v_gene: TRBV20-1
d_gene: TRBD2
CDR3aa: CSARTSSEQYF
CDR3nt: TGCAGTGCTAGGACTAGCTCCGAGCAGTACTTC

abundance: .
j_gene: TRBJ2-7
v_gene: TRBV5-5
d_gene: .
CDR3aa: CASSSPGSYEQYF
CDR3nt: TGTGCCAGCTCCAGCCCAGGCTCCTACGAGCAGTACTTC

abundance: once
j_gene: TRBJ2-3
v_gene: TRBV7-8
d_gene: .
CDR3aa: CASSLYTGRGQYF
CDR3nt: TGTGCCAGCAGCTTATATACCGGGCGCGGGCAGTATTTT

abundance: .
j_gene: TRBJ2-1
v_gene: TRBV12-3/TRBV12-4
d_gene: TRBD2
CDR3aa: CASSLEGTSDEQFF
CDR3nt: TGTGCCAGCAGTTTAGAGGGGACTAGCGATGAGCAGTTCTTC

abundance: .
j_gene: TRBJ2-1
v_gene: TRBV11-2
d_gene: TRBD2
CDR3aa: CASSFDIGTRLNEQFF
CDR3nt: TGTGCCAGCAGCTTTGATATAGGGACTAGATTAAATGAGCAGTTCTTC

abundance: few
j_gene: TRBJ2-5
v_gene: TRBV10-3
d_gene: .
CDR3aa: CAISEGSQETQYF
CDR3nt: TGTGCCATCAGTGAGGGCTCCCAAGAGACCCAGTACTTC

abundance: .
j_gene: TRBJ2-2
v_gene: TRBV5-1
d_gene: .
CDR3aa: CASSFKLPNTGELFF
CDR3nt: TGCGCCAGCAGCTTTAAACTACCGAACACCGGGGAGCTGTTTTTT

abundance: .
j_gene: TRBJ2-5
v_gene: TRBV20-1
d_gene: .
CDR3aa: CSASPGEGGRETQYF
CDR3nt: TGCAGTGCTAGCCCCGGGGAGGGGGGGAGAGAGACCCAGTACTTC

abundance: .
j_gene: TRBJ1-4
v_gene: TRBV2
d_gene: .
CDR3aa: CASRVDNFGEKLFF
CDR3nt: TGTGCCAGCAGGGTGGACAACTTCGGTGAAAAACTGTTTTTT

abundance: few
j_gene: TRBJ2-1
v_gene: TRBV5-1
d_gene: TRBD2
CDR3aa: CASSLGGTSGYNEQFF
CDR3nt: TGCGCCAGCAGCTTGGGCGGGACTAGCGGTTACAATGAGCAGTTCTTC

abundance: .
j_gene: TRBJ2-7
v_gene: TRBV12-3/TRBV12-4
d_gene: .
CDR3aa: CASSFRAPWDEQYF
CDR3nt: TGTGCCAGCAGTTTTCGAGCGCCGTGGGACGAGCAGTACTTC

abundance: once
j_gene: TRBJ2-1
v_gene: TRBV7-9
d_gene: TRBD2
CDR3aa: CASSLGLAESYNEQFF
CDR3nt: TGTGCCAGCAGCTTAGGACTAGCGGAGTCCTACAATGAGCAGTTCTTC

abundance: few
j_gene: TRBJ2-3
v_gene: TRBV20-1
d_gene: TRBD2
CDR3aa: CSVDGLAGAGTQYF
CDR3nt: TGCAGTGTCGACGGACTAGCGGGAGCGGGTACGCAGTATTTT

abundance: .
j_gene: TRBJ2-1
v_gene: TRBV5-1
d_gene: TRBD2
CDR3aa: CASSSSAGGNEQFF
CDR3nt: TGCGCCAGCAGCTCCTCGGCGGGAGGCAATGAGCAGTTCTTC

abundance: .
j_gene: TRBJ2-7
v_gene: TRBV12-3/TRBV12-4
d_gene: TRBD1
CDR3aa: CASSRGTGEYF
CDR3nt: TGTGCCAGCAGCCGGGGTACAGGGGAGTACTTC

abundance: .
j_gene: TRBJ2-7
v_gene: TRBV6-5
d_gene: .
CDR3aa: CASSHSRPSYEQYF
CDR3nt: TGTGCCAGCAGCCACTCTAGGCCCTCCTACGAGCAGTACTTC

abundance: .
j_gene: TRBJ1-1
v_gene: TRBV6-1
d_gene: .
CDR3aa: CASRDTYRVTEAFF
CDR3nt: TGTGCCAGCAGGGATACTTACAGGGTTACTGAAGCTTTCTTT

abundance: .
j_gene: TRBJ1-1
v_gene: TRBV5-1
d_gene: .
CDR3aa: CASSSRDTLTNTEAFF
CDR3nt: TGCGCCAGCAGCTCCCGGGACACCCTTACGAACACTGAAGCTTTCTTT

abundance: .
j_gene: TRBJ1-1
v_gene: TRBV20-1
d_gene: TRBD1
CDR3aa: CSARWTGGRTEAFF
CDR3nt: TGCAGTGCTAGATGGACAGGCGGGCGCACTGAAGCTTTCTTT

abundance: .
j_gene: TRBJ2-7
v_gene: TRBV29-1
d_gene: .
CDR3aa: CSVRVSYEQYF
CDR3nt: TGCAGCGTGAGGGTTAGTTACGAGCAGTACTTC

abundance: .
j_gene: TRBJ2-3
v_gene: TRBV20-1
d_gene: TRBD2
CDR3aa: CSAPSMTSVGTDTQYF
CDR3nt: TGCAGTGCCCCCTCCATGACTAGCGTTGGGACAGATACGCAGTATTTT

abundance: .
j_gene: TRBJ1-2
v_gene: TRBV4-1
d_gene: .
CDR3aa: CASSQHTKMGGYTF
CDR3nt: TGCGCCAGCAGCCAACACACGAAGATGGGGGGCTACACCTTC

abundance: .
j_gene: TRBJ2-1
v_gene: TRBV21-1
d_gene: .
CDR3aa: CASSKEGRGAYPRDEQFF
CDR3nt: TGTGCCAGCAGCAAAGAGGGGCGAGGGGCATATCCCCGGGATGAGCAGTTCTTC

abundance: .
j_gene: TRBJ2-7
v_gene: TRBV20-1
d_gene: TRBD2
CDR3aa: CSLGRSSYEQYF
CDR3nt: TGCAGTCTCGGGAGGAGCTCCTACGAGCAGTACTTC

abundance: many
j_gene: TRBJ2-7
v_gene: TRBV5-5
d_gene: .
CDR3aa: CASSLDNTPYEQYF
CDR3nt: TGTGCCAGCAGCTTGGACAACACCCCCTACGAGCAGTACTTC

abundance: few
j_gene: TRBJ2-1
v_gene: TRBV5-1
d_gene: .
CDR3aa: CASRDLTYNEQFF
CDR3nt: TGCGCCAGCAGGGACTTAACCTACAATGAGCAGTTCTTC

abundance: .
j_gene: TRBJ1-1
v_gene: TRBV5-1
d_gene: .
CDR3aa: CASIGGGGMNTEAFF
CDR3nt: TGCGCCAGCATCGGGGGGGGAGGAATGAACACTGAAGCTTTCTTT

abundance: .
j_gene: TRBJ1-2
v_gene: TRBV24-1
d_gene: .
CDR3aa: CATSDSPGNRHGYTF
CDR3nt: TGTGCCACCAGTGACTCTCCGGGAAATAGGCATGGCTACACCTTC

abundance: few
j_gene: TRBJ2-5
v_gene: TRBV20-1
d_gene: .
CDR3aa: CSASVTPNGETQYF
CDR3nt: TGCAGTGCTAGTGTGACCCCAAATGGAGAGACCCAGTACTTC

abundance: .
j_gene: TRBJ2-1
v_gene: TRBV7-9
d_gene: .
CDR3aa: CALGPGSSYNEQFF
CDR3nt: TGTGCCCTAGGTCCGGGGAGCTCCTACAATGAGCAGTTCTTC

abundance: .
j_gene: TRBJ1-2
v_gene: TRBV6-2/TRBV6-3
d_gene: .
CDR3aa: CASSYRNYGYTF
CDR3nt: TGTGCCAGCAGTTATAGAAACTATGGCTACACCTTC

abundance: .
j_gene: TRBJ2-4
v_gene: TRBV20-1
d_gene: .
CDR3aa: CSARSGRLAKNIQYF
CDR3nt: TGCAGTGCTAGATCGGGGAGGTTAGCCAAAAACATTCAGTACTTC

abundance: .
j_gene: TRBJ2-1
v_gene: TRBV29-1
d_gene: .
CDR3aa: CSVVGGLGYNEQFF
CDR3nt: TGCAGCGTTGTGGGCGGCCTGGGATACAATGAGCAGTTCTTC

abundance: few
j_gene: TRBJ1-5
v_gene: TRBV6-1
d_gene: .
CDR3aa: CASSEARDGYQPQHF
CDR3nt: TGTGCCAGCAGTGAAGCACGGGACGGCTATCAGCCCCAGCATTTT

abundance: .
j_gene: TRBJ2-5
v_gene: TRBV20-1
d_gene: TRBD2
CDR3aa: CSASLRRGGRPQYF
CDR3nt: TGCAGTGCTAGTTTGAGGCGCGGGGGGAGACCCCAGTACTTC

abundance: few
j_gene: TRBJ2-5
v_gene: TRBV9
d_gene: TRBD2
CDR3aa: CASSPSGTGWETQYF
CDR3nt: TGTGCCAGCAGCCCTAGCGGTACGGGGTGGGAGACCCAGTACTTC

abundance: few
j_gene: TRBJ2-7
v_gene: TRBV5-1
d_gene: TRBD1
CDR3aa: CASSGSGTGDSYEQYF
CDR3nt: TGCGCCAGCAGCGGTTCTGGGACAGGGGATTCCTACGAGCAGTACTTC

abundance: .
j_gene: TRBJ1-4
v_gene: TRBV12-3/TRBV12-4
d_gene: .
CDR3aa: CASRPGTPGANEKLFF
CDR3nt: TGTGCCAGCAGACCCGGGACTCCGGGAGCTAATGAAAAACTGTTTTTT

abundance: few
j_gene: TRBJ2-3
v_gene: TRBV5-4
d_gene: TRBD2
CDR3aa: CASSFRQREGVDTQYF
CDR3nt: TGTGCCAGCAGCTTTCGCCAGCGGGAGGGCGTCGATACGCAGTATTTT

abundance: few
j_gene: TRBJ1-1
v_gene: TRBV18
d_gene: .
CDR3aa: CASSPPGALLEHMNTEAFF
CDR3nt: TGTGCCAGCTCACCCCCCGGTGCCCTCTTGGAGCATATGAACACTGAAGCTTTCTTT

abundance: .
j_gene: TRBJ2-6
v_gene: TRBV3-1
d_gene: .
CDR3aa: CASSHGPVDLSGANVLTF
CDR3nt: TGTGCCAGCAGCCATGGGCCAGTGGATCTCTCTGGGGCCAACGTCCTGACTTTC

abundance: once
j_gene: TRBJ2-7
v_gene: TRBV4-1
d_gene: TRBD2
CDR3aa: CASSQVGSGSYEQYF
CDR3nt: TGCGCCAGCAGCCAAGTCGGTAGCGGGTCCTACGAGCAGTACTTC